Listed below are T cell receptor beta chains from one sample, sequenced in a study of T-cell memory formation after mild COVID-19. Using its own MiXCR run on the 5' RACE reads, TCRdb lists one record per CDR3 protein. The sample records approximately 250,000 distinct CDR3 sequences, 15% being singletons. Sequences were obtained from PBMCs or a T cell subset sorted from them (not recorded which). The receptors come from an adult woman who had mild COVID-19 (a few samples of this study predate the infection). Cell type and time point are not known. The CDR3 runs from the conserved cysteine through the conserved F or W. The D gene is left open where the match is weak. Size is stated for part of the rows, as once, few or many counts, or as a class when the clone is expanded.

v_gene	d_gene	abundance	j_gene	CDR3aa	CDR3nt
TRBV11-2	-	-	TRBJ1-1	CASSFSDKNTEAFF	TGTGCCAGCAGCTTTTCTGACAAGAACACTGAAGCTTTCTTT
TRBV12-3/TRBV12-4	TRBD1	-	TRBJ1-1	CASTSTGGAFF	TGTGCCAGCACTTCGACAGGGGGAGCTTTCTTT
TRBV7-9	-	-	TRBJ2-2	CASSPRRERDTGELFF	TGTGCCAGCAGCCCCCGGAGGGAGCGGGACACCGGGGAGCTGTTTTTT
TRBV18	TRBD1	few	TRBJ2-3	CASSPPVTGIFDTQYF	TGTGCCAGCTCACCACCGGTGACAGGGATATTTGATACGCAGTATTTT
TRBV12-3/TRBV12-4	TRBD2	few	TRBJ2-1	CASRTSGNNEQFF	TGTGCCAGCAGGACTAGCGGGAACAATGAGCAGTTCTTC
TRBV2	-	few	TRBJ1-1	CASSEDWGRDTEAFF	TGTGCCAGCAGTGAAGATTGGGGGAGGGACACTGAAGCTTTCTTT
TRBV27	-	-	TRBJ1-2	CASKRGTFGGYTF	TGTGCCAGCAAAAGGGGAACGTTTGGTGGCTACACCTTC
TRBV5-1	-	-	TRBJ1-1	CASSAAGLNTEAFF	TGCGCCAGCAGCGCGGCAGGGTTGAACACTGAAGCTTTCTTT
TRBV5-1	-	few	TRBJ2-6	CASRSDTAGANVLTF	TGCGCCAGCCGAAGTGATACCGCTGGGGCCAACGTCCTGACTTTC
TRBV7-2	-	few	TRBJ1-2	CASSPQWGVEASYGYTF	TGTGCCAGCAGCCCCCAGTGGGGGGTAGAAGCTAGCTATGGCTACACCTTC
TRBV29-1	-	few	TRBJ1-1	CSAASGRGTEAFF	TGCAGCGCTGCGTCGGGGAGAGGGACTGAAGCTTTCTTT
TRBV5-1	TRBD1	few	TRBJ2-2	CASSGTGNTGELFF	TGCGCCAGCAGCGGGACAGGGAACACCGGGGAGCTGTTTTTT
TRBV7-8	-	-	TRBJ1-2	CASSPEGRNNYGYTF	TGTGCCAGCAGCCCCGAGGGTAGGAACAACTATGGCTACACCTTC
TRBV6-5	-	-	TRBJ1-5	CASSTGLYSNQPQHF	TGTGCCAGCAGTACGGGCCTGTATAGCAATCAGCCCCAGCATTTT
TRBV5-1	-	-	TRBJ1-2	CASSFLGGNGYTF	TGCGCCAGCAGCTTTTTAGGGGGTAATGGCTACACCTTC
TRBV20-1	TRBD2	many	TRBJ2-1	CSASPSFLAGGLSYNEQFF	TGCAGTGCTAGTCCTAGCTTCCTAGCGGGGGGACTCTCCTACAATGAGCAGTTCTTC
TRBV3-1	-	few	TRBJ2-2	CASSSWTGELFF	TGTGCCAGCAGCTCGTGGACCGGGGAGCTGTTTTTT
TRBV12-3/TRBV12-4	-	many	TRBJ2-1	CASSPIRSQASNEQFF	TGTGCCAGCAGTCCAATCCGGTCACAGGCCTCCAATGAGCAGTTCTTC
TRBV7-9	-	-	TRBJ1-2	CASSLRNKGGDGYTF	TGTGCCAGCAGCTTAAGGAATAAGGGCGGCGATGGCTACACCTTC
TRBV2	-	few	TRBJ1-5	CASREHSNQPQHF	TGTGCCAGCAGGGAACATAGCAATCAGCCCCAGCATTTT
TRBV6-2/TRBV6-3	TRBD2	-	TRBJ2-7	CASSTLQAGDYEQYF	TGTGCCAGCAGTACCCTCCAAGCGGGAGACTACGAGCAGTACTTC
TRBV5-1	-	many	TRBJ2-7	CASSLAGDRPYEQYF	TGCGCCAGCAGCTTGGCCGGAGACAGACCCTACGAGCAGTACTTC
TRBV24-1	TRBD2	few	TRBJ2-3	CATSRGGSTDTQYF	TGTGCCACCAGCCGGGGGGGCAGCACAGATACGCAGTATTTT
TRBV6-6	TRBD2	few	TRBJ2-4	CASSRGSLAKNIQYF	TGTGCCAGCAGTCGCGGGAGTCTAGCCAAAAACATTCAGTACTTC
TRBV20-1	-	-	TRBJ2-7	CSALVHEQYF	TGCAGTGCTTTGGTCCACGAGCAGTACTTC
TRBV29-1	-	-	TRBJ2-2	CSVEGHLGELFF	TGCAGCGTGGAGGGACACCTAGGGGAGCTGTTTTTT
TRBV7-2	TRBD1	-	TRBJ1-5	CASSERTGAGAQHF	TGTGCCAGCAGCGAAAGGACAGGGGCCGGGGCCCAGCATTTT
TRBV6-6	-	-	TRBJ1-1	CASSYRAPEAFF	TGTGCCAGCAGTTATAGGGCTCCAGAAGCTTTCTTT
TRBV12-3/TRBV12-4	-	-	TRBJ2-1	CASSLTGRGYNEQFF	TGTGCCAGCAGTTTAACGGGCAGGGGCTACAATGAGCAGTTCTTC
TRBV12-3/TRBV12-4	-	few	TRBJ1-2	CASSRLHGYTF	TGTGCCAGCAGTCGCCTCCATGGCTACACCTTC
TRBV2	-	-	TRBJ2-2	CASSIRRDTGELFF	TGTGCCAGCAGTATAAGGCGCGACACCGGGGAGCTGTTTTTT
TRBV25-1	TRBD1	many	TRBJ2-5	CASRTVPGQGSETQYF	TGTGCCAGCAGAACCGTTCCGGGACAGGGATCAGAGACCCAGTACTTC
TRBV6-1	-	-	TRBJ1-2	CASSDTGGYGYTF	TGTGCCAGCAGTGATACGGGGGGGTATGGCTACACCTTC
TRBV6-1	TRBD1	-	TRBJ1-5	CASGQGISQNQPQHF	TGTGCCAGCGGACAGGGAATTTCACAAAATCAGCCCCAGCATTTT
TRBV7-2	-	-	TRBJ2-3	CASSLRAPADTQYF	TGTGCCAGCAGCTTAAGGGCCCCCGCAGATACGCAGTATTTT
TRBV7-8	-	few	TRBJ2-3	CASSLLQGRTDTQYF	TGTGCCAGCAGCTTACTCCAGGGGCGCACAGATACGCAGTATTTT
TRBV20-1	TRBD2	few	TRBJ2-3	CSARGPPLRGGRIPDTQYF	TGCAGTGCTAGAGGTCCCCCCCTTAGGGGCGGGAGGATTCCGGATACGCAGTATTTT
TRBV24-1	-	-	TRBJ2-3	CATSDFGTGVTDTQYF	TGTGCCACCAGTGATTTTGGGACGGGGGTCACAGATACGCAGTATTTT
TRBV5-8	TRBD2	-	TRBJ2-7	CASSLGLAGVAEQYF	TGTGCCAGCAGCTTGGGGCTAGCGGGAGTAGCCGAGCAGTACTTC
TRBV7-8	TRBD1	-	TRBJ2-3	CASSLGQGRGTDTQYF	TGTGCCAGCAGCTTAGGACAGGGCAGGGGCACAGATACGCAGTATTTT
TRBV24-1	-	few	TRBJ2-5	CATQGGWTETQYF	TGTGCCACCCAAGGCGGGTGGACAGAGACCCAGTACTTC
TRBV5-1	-	-	TRBJ2-2	CASSLQSPNTGELFF	TGCGCCAGCAGCCTTCAATCCCCAAACACCGGGGAGCTGTTTTTT
TRBV5-4	TRBD1	-	TRBJ2-1	CASIPSGTGDNEQFF	TGTGCCAGCATTCCCTCCGGGACAGGGGACAATGAGCAGTTCTTC
TRBV29-1	-	-	TRBJ1-1	CSVADTRTEAFF	TGCAGCGTTGCTGACACACGGACTGAAGCTTTCTTT
TRBV30	-	-	TRBJ1-1	CAWSKSRPEAFF	TGTGCCTGGAGTAAATCGAGGCCTGAAGCTTTCTTT
TRBV20-1	-	-	TRBJ1-1	CSARGDGEAFF	TGCAGTGCTAGGGGGGACGGTGAAGCTTTCTTT
TRBV2	-	-	TRBJ2-6	CASSEVRAGANVLTF	TGTGCCAGCAGTGAAGTCAGGGCTGGGGCCAACGTCCTGACTTTC
TRBV12-3/TRBV12-4	-	-	TRBJ1-2	CASSSGVGGYTF	TGTGCCAGCAGTTCTGGGGTGGGTGGCTACACCTTC